This T cell receptor (beta chain) is from a study of T cells in Graves' hyperthyroidism and ophthalmopathy. Exclusion of a patient resulted from uncontrolled infection, other autoimmune disease, pregnancy or lactation. Clinicians diagnosed patients from clinical symptoms, serum thyroxine and TRAb, thyroid ultrasound and orbital computed tomography. As to this clonotype: Antigen unknown.

Findings and caveats of the study: Expanded thyroid clonotypes (above 0.001) were mostly also found in blood.

Template material for amplifying TCR beta CDR3 regions consisted of RNA transcripts. When the TCR CDR3 underwent first-round RT-PCR, the HTBI primer set was used. TCRdb reprocessed the multiplex PCR reads via MiXCR and lists one record per CDR3 protein. The repertoire includes a few hundred thousand distinct CDR3 sequences, roughly 19% of them detected once, and about 40% sits in the top ten. In germline, CDR1 is DFQATT, CDR2 SNEGSKA (reference sequence). The CDR3 consists of 16 residues. J gave up 4 bases and V 1 base, and 9 bases lay outside the gene matches. The sequence came from a man between 45 and 60 years old with Graves' ophthalmopathy. The chain links TRBV20-1 to TRBJ2-2; 7 bases map to TRBD2. Sequenced input: blood. The chain's CDR3 is CSARGRGGLVTGELFF. The CDR3 nucleotides read TGCAGTGCTAGAGGTCGGGGAGGGTTGGTCACCGGGGAGCTGTTTTTT.